This entry lists 14 T cell receptor beta chains sequenced from one sample in a study of CD8+CD57+ T cells in acquired aplastic anemia. Template material for TCR beta VDJ and CDR3 profiling consisted of genomic DNA. TCRdb processed the reads anew with MiXCR; each CDR3 protein has one entry. This table has over 150,000 distinct CDR3 sequences, roughly two thirds appearing once. Patients chosen for sequencing had CD8+CD57+ cells that had expanded, as shown by flow cytometry. The sequenced sample was sorted CD4+, CD8+, or CD8+CD57+ T cells (not recorded which) from PBMCs. Receptors were obtained from a human donor with aplastic anemia.

Notes on this clonotype: With a much larger clone just one base away, this may be a read error. V and J are TRBV12-3 or TRBV12-4 and TRBJ1-1; D might be TRBD1 (6 bases). The CDR3 is 13 amino acids. The V end was cut by 6 bases, the J end by 4 bases, with 12 bases between. The CDR3 loop is CASRARGRTEAFF. CDR3 bases: TGTGCCAGCAGGGCGCGGGGGCGCACTGAAGCTTTCTTT.

This chain joins TRBV11-2 and TRBJ1-1; TRBD1 matches at 9 bases. The CDR3 covers 16 residues. Trimming took 11 bases from V and 1 from J; bases not matched to a gene: 14. The V gene's germline CDR1 is SGHAT and CDR2 FQNNGV. CDR3 in DNA: TGTGCCCCCGATCAAGCGGAGGGACAGGGGAACACTGAAGCTTTCTTT. This translates into CAPDQAEGQGNTEAFF.

This clonotype was recorded a few times. The J gene is TRBJ2-3, the V gene TRBV20-1; weak D call: TRBD2 (5 bases). Germline V CDR1 and CDR2: DFQATT, SNEGSKA (reference sequence). This CDR3 region has 10 residues. This CDR3 is CRASGDTQYF. CDR3 DNA: TGCAGGGCGAGCGGAGATACGCAGTATTTT.

Concerning this clonotype: This may be a read error, as it is one base from a much larger clone. The V and J genes are TRBV7-9 and TRBJ1-6; 7 nucleotides line up with TRBD1. This CDR3 is 15 amino acids long. Germline assignment: CDR1 SEHNR and CDR2 FQNEAQ (reference sequence). DNA of the CDR3: TGTGCCAGCAGCTTAACAGGGGTTGAGGATTCACCCTTCCACTTT. Its translation: CASSLTGVEDSPFHF. The full variable domain, in which reference TRBV7-9 and TRBJ1-6 provide the parts outside the CDR3, is DTGVSQNPRHKITKRGQNVTFRCDPISEHNRLYWYRQTLGQGPEFLTYFQNEAQLEKSRLLSDRFSAERPKGSFSTLEIQRTEQGDSAMYLCASSLTGVEDSPFHFGNGTRLTVT.

The chain combines TRBV20-1 with TRBJ2-5; no clear D gene. The CDR3 length is 12 residues. The ends were cut back, 3 bases at V and 5 bases at J, with 10 bases in the middle. CDR1 and CDR2 from the germline V gene are DFQATT and SNEGSKA (reference sequence). In DNA form, the CDR3 reads TGCAGTGCTAGTCAGCAGTGGGAGACCCAGTACTTC. Amino acids: CSASQQWETQYF.

This clonotype was seen many times. The chain is built from TRBV6-4 and TRBJ2-1; the match to TRBD1 covers 12 bases. The germline CDR1 and CDR2 sequences are MRHNA and SNTAGT. The CDR3 consists of 15 residues. J lost 8 bases, V lost 6 bases, and 8 bases had no gene match. CDR3 amino acids: CASSAGTGGIHEQFF. CDR3 coding DNA: TGTGCCAGCAGCGCCGGGACAGGGGGCATCCATGAGCAGTTCTTC.

V gene TRBV15 combines with J gene TRBJ2-2, with D possibly called TRBD1 or TRBD2 (6 bases each). Per the germline V gene, CDR1 is LNHNV and CDR2 is YYDKDF (reference sequence). V lost 6 bases and J lost 0, with 20 bases in between. This CDR3 has 18 residues. CDR3 in amino acids: CATRGLPGATTNTGELFF. As DNA, the CDR3 is TGTGCCACCAGAGGCCTTCCGGGGGCCACAACGAACACCGGGGAGCTGTTTTTT.

This clonotype has only one observation. The J gene is TRBJ1-1, the V gene TRBV20-1; D gene ambiguous. V lost 2 bases to trimming and J lost 0 bases, with 1 base between them. The CDR3 covers 11 residues. CDR1 DFQATT and CDR2 SNEGSKA come from the germline V gene (reference sequence). DNA of the CDR3: TGCAGTGCTAGAATGAACACTGAAGCTTTCTTT. Translating gives CSARMNTEAFF.

DNA of the CDR3: TGCAGTGCTCAGCCCGAGGTGAGGGCCACCGCCGGGGACAGGGAGACTGAAGCTTTCTTT. Translated: CSAQPEVRATAGDRETEAFF. The chain is built from TRBV20-1 and TRBJ1-1, with TRBD1 identical over 9 bases. The CDR3 sequence is 20 residues long. Unmatched junction bases numbered 27, after V lost 5 bases and J lost 5 bases. Germline-derived CDR1 and CDR2 are DFQATT and SNEGSKA (reference sequence).

The genes are TRBV24-1 and TRBJ2-3; D assignment may be TRBD1 or TRBD2 (5 bases each). From germline, CDR1 is KGHDR and CDR2 SFDVKD. This CDR3 is 15 amino acids long. V lost 3 bases to trimming and J lost 1 base, with 10 bases between them. The CDR3 coding sequence is TGTGCCACCAGTGATGTTAGGGGAGGCACAGATACGCAGTATTTT. Protein product: CATSDVRGGTDTQYF.

This chain connects TRBV29-1 to TRBJ1-2, with D uncertain. The CDR3 covers 12 residues. Germline V gives CDR1 SQVTM, CDR2 ANQGSEA. With 6 bases removed from V and 3 bases from J, the gap between germline ends came to 11 bases. CDR3: CSVVRGDYGYTF. DNA for the CDR3: TGCAGCGTAGTGAGAGGTGACTATGGCTACACCTTC.

As to this clonotype: The CDR3 ends on some other residue instead of the conserved phenylalanine or tryptophan, so this is likely a read error. The chain is built from TRBV5-6 and TRBJ1-4; D gene uncertain. The V gene lost 4 bases and the J gene lost 5 bases, with 12 bases spanning the gap. This CDR3 is built from 14 residues. CDR1 SGHDT and CDR2 YYEEEE come from the germline V gene. The CDR3 sequence: CASSPGPVNEKLFC. The CDR3 region has the DNA TGTGCCAGCAGCCCGGGTCCGGTCAATGAAAAACTGTTTTGT.

The J gene is TRBJ1-6, the V gene TRBV7-2; 12 bases map to TRBD1. The CDR3 loop spans 17 amino acids. V was pared by 1 base and J by 10 bases, with 8 bases of the junction left unmatched. Germline V gives CDR1 SGHTA, CDR2 FQGNSA. The DNA for the CDR3 is TGTGCCAGCAGCTTAGTAATCTGGGACAGGGGGCTGTCACCCCTCCACTTT. This codes for CASSLVIWDRGLSPLHF.

The chain couples TRBV20-1 to TRBJ1-2; 10 bases line up with TRBD1. V lost 4 bases and J lost 6; bases outside the gene matches: 11. Germline V lookup: CDR1 DFQATT, CDR2 SNEGSKA (reference sequence). The CDR3 is 15 amino acids. CDR3 amino acids: CSATWGTGAGDGYTF. In nucleotides, the CDR3 is TGCAGTGCTACGTGGGGGACAGGGGCCGGGGATGGCTACACCTTC.